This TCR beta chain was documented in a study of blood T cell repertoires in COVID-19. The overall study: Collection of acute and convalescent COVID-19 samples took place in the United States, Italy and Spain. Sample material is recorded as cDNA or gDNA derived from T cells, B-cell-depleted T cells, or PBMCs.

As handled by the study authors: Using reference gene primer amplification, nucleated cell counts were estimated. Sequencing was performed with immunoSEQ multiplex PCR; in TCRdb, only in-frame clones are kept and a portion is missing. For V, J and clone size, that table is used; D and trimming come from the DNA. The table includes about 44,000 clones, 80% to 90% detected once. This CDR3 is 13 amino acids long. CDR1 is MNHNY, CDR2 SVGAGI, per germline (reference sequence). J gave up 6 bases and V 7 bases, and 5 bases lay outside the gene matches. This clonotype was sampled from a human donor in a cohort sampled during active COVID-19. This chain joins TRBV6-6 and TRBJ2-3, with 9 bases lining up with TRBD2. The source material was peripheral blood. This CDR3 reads CASKGGGADTQYF. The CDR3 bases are TGTGCCAGCAAGGGCGGGGGGGCCGATACGCAGTATTTT.